The present T cell receptor beta chain was sequenced within a study of T-cell memory formation after mild COVID-19. On the study more broadly: TCR clusters were largely donor specific. The study's findings and limits: Whether second-wave clones peaking at day 37 were SARS-CoV-2 specific went unconfirmed. Largely, contracting CD4+ clones fell within CM and EM, and contracting CD8+ clones within EMRA. Several responding clones turned up in pre-infection memory, indicating that cross-reactive memory may have taken part.

This clonotype was detected many times. Its specificity is not known. The CDR3 is 15 residues long. The germline V gene has CDR1 LNHDA and CDR2 SQIVND (reference sequence). The J segment lost 3 bases and the V segment lost 2 bases, leaving 6 bases of the junction unmatched. MiXCR, applied by TCRdb to the 5' RACE reads, yields one record per CDR3 protein. The sample holds some 350,000 distinct CDR3 sequences, about 15% seen once. The sequenced sample consisted of PBMCs or a T cell subset sorted from them (not recorded which). The rearrangement uses TRBV19 and TRBJ1-2; 7 bases agree with TRBD1. This receptor was taken from a man aged 18 to 30 who had mild COVID-19 (a few samples of this study predate the infection). Cell type and time point are not known. The CDR3 DNA reads TGTGCCAGTAGTATATCATCTCAGGGGGACTATGGCTACACCTTC. This translates into CASSISSQGDYGYTF.